The rows below give T cell receptor beta chains drawn from one sample of a study of T cell responses to AZD1222 COVID-19 vaccine. Repertoires were generated with immunoSEQ multiplex PCR, while TCRdb's copy carries only in-frame clones and drops some. The table records 120,000 or so clones, about 90% of them present only once. The sample here was peripheral blood, taken on day 0 of AZD1222 vaccination. The receptor source for this set is an adult in good health. Both conserved end residues are part of each CDR3. The order of the fields is CDR3 DNA, CDR3 protein, D gene, clone size, V gene, J gene. A D gene is named only where the DNA matches it firmly. Size is omitted from some rows. Given values are once, few, many or a class for expanded clones.

TGCGCCAGCAGCCAAACGGGACAGCCGGATAACACCATATATTTT	CASSQTGQPDNTIYF	TRBD1	NA	TRBV5-1	TRBJ1-3
TGTGCCAGCAGCGCATCATCCGGACTAGCGGGGGGGCCACTGTTCTTC	CASSASSGLAGGPLFF	TRBD2	NA	TRBV9	TRBJ2-1
TGTGCCAGTAGTACCCGGACAGGGGCTTATAGCAATCAGCCCCAGCATTTT	CASSTRTGAYSNQPQHF	TRBD1	NA	TRBV19	TRBJ1-5
TGTGCCAGCAGCTTGGTACTTTGGGCGGGGGAGAGCACCGGGGAGCTGTTTTTT	CASSLVLWAGESTGELFF	TRBD2	NA	TRBV5-4	TRBJ2-2
TGTGCCAGCAGTTACGCCGGGACAGGCTATGGCTACACCTTC	CASSYAGTGYGYTF	TRBD1	NA	TRBV6-5	TRBJ1-2
TGCAGCGTTGAGCGGGGGCGAGCTTTCTTT	CSVERGRAFF	NA	NA	TRBV29-1	TRBJ1-1
TGTGCCAGCAGTTTTAAGGGTGAGCAGTTCTTC	CASSFKGEQFF	NA	few	TRBV12-3/TRBV12-4	TRBJ2-1
TGCGCCAGCAGCCAAGTCTCCCGTGGGAGGACCGGGGAGCTGTTTTTT	CASSQVSRGRTGELFF	NA	NA	TRBV4-1	TRBJ2-2
TGTGCCAGCAGCCCGTCAGGGGCGGGGGTGACAGAGACCCAGTACTTC	CASSPSGAGVTETQYF	NA	NA	TRBV4-2	TRBJ2-5
TGTGCCAGCAGTTACCGCATCGGTCCTGGAAACACCATATATTTT	CASSYRIGPGNTIYF	NA	once	TRBV6-5	TRBJ1-3
TGTGCCAGTAGTATAGGAACAGGTATACAGAACACTGAAGCTTTCTTT	CASSIGTGIQNTEAFF	NA	NA	TRBV19	TRBJ1-1
TGCGCCAGCAGCCAAGGGACTAGCGGGGGGGGTAAGACCCAGTACTTC	CASSQGTSGGGKTQYF	TRBD2	NA	TRBV4-1	TRBJ2-5
TGTGCCAGTACCGTGGGGCTGGAGGCTTTCTTT	CASTVGLEAFF	NA	NA	TRBV19	TRBJ1-1
TGTGCCAGCACCGTTGACAACCGGAATTCACCCCTCCACTTT	CASTVDNRNSPLHF	NA	NA	TRBV6-6	TRBJ1-6
TGTGCCAGCAGCTTAGTGGAGGGTGGAAAATACGAGCAGTACTTC	CASSLVEGGKYEQYF	NA	NA	TRBV7-2	TRBJ2-7
TGTGCCAGCAGCTTCACAGGGGGCGCTAACTATGGCTACACCTTC	CASSFTGGANYGYTF	TRBD1	once	TRBV11-2	TRBJ1-2
TGCGCCAGCAGCCACCCCTCCCCAGTTGGCACTGAAGCTTTCTTT	CASSHPSPVGTEAFF	NA	NA	TRBV4-1	TRBJ1-1
TGTGCCAGCAGCTTAGGGAGCGGGAGGAGAGAGACCCAGTACTTC	CASSLGSGRRETQYF	TRBD2	NA	TRBV11-3	TRBJ2-5
TGTGCCAGCAGCCGCTTGGACAGACCTAACACTGAAGCTTTCTTT	CASSRLDRPNTEAFF	NA	few	TRBV14	TRBJ1-1
TGTGCCAGCAGCCGGGAGGCTGAAGCTTTCTTT	CASSREAEAFF	NA	NA	TRBV5-6	TRBJ1-1
TGTGCCTGGACGAGCAGGGCCCGGATAGGTGGCTACACCTTC	CAWTSRARIGGYTF	NA	NA	TRBV30	TRBJ1-2
TGCAGCGGCCGAACGTCCGGCGGCTACGAGCAGTACTTC	CSGRTSGGYEQYF	NA	NA	TRBV29-1	TRBJ2-7
TGTGCCAGCAGCCAAGAGAGGGACAGGGGGTATGGCTACACCTTC	CASSQERDRGYGYTF	TRBD1	NA	TRBV3-1/TRBV3-2	TRBJ1-2
TGTGCCAGTAATATCGGACAGGGGGGCCAGCATTTT	CASNIGQGGQHF	TRBD1	NA	TRBV19	TRBJ1-5
TGCGCCAGCAGCCAAGAGGGGCAGGGGGCATCGAAACTGTTTTTT	CASSQEGQGASKLFF	TRBD1	NA	TRBV4-3	TRBJ1-4
TGCGCCAGCAGCCAAGTTGCCCGGGGGGGTGAAAAACTGTTTTTT	CASSQVARGGEKLFF	NA	once	TRBV4-1	TRBJ1-4
TGTGCCAGCAGCCGCTCGGGGACTAGCGGGGTCAACACCGGGGAGCTGTTTTTT	CASSRSGTSGVNTGELFF	TRBD2	NA	TRBV7-2	TRBJ2-2
TGTGCCAGCAGTGAAGGAAACAATCAGCCCCAGCATTTT	CASSEGNNQPQHF	NA	NA	TRBV2	TRBJ1-5
TGTGCCAGCAGCTTAAACCGGGACAGCACAGACGATACGCAGTATTTT	CASSLNRDSTDDTQYF	TRBD1	NA	TRBV7-8	TRBJ2-3